Sequencing of this TCR beta chain was carried out in a study of shared clonotypes between healthy human individuals. J lost 4 bases, V lost 5 bases, and 10 bases had no gene match. Germline CDR1 is MDHEN and CDR2 is SYDVKM. There are 16 residues in the CDR3. Points from the study as a whole: Among donors, sharing of clonotypes was expected to be affected by sequencing depth. Some naive CD4 clonotypes, around 5%, turned up in common across a handful of donors.

On this clone itself: Its target is not known.

Each cell subset's genomic DNA was divided evenly among several immunoSEQ plates. Sequencing used immunoSEQ multiplex PCR; TCRdb keeps in-frame clones, though not all of them. The profile shows some 2,100,000 clones, 90% to 96% of them singletons. The sequencing sample was made of naive CD4+ T cells sorted from blood. As to subset: CD45RA+ positively selected. The sequence was collected from a man aged 18 to 29 in good health. This chain uses TRBV28 with TRBJ2-3, with TRBD2 matching 9 bases. Here the CDR3 reads CASSPRLADGADTQYF. Written as DNA, the CDR3 is TGTGCCAGCAGTCCCCGACTAGCGGATGGAGCAGATACGCAGTATTTT.